This TCR beta chain is drawn from a study of T cell repertoires in cytomegalovirus infection (dated by TCRdb to the late 2010s). About the investigation overall: Donor HLA type was relevant to the analysis, as public TCR beta signatures indicated carriage of CMV infection together with the matching HLA type. The paper as a whole reports these results and caveats: Cumulative frequency of public TCR beta family members discriminated carriers of CMV infection plus the relevant HLA type in this cohort and an independent approximately 370-donor cohort. The ex vivo response was dominated by HLA-C-restricted CMV-specific TCR beta clonotypes, and the single most frequent clonotype in two of eight donors was supplied by these HLA-C-restricted clonotypes.

Points on this clonotype: Its antigen remains undetermined. No per-base quality is available; no much larger clone lies one base away.

Sequencing relied on an Illumina HiSeq 1500. TCRdb itself trimmed the public reads at Q25 with fastp, ran MiXCR and retained productive beta chains. Identical CDR3 protein sequences are pooled into one entry, listed with their most common genes and DNA. For this sample the table gives under 200,000 distinct CDR3 sequences, of which about 15% were detected only once. The ten largest clones capture around 19% of the sample. This sequence originates from a human donor in good health (CMV status not recorded). Some clones in this sample may be carry-over from other donors' samples. Sequenced material: CD8+ T cells from PBMCs.

The DNA sequence is as follows: TGTGCCAGCAGTTTCCGGGACAGGGTCACCGGGGAGCTGTTTTTT. Its protein is CASSFRDRVTGELFF. This sequence uses TRBV28 and TRBJ2-2, with 9 central nucleotides matching TRBD1. The CDR3 runs 15 residues from the cysteine to the phenylalanine. The CDR3 DNA has 45 bases and is translated from base 1. Here V drops 3 bases and J drops 4 bases, and the junction holds 3 bases not matched to any gene. For CDR1 and CDR2, the germline V gene lists MDHEN and SYDVKM.